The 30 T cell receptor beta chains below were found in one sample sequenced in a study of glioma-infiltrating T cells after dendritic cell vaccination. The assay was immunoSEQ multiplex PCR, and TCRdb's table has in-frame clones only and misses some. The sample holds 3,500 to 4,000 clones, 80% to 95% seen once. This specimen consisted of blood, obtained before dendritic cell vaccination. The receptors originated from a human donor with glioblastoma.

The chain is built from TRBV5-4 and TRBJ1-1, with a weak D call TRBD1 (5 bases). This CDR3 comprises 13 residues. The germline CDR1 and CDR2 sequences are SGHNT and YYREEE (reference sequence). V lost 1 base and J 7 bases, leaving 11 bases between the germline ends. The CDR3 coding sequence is TGTGCCAGCAGCTTGATAGGGACTTTTGAAGCTTTCTTT. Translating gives CASSLIGTFEAFF.

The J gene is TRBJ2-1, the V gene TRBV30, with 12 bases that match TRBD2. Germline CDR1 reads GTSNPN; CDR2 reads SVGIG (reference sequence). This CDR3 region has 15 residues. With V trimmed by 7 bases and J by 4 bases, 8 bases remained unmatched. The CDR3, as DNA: TGTGCCTACTCGGGTCTAGCGGGAGGGTACAATGAGCAGTTCTTC. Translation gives CAYSGLAGGYNEQFF.

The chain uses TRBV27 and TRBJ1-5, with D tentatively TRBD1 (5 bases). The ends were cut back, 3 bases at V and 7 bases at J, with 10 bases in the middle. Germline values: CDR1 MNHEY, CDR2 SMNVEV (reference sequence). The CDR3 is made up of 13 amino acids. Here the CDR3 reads CASSFQRGQPQHF. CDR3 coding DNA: TGTGCCAGCAGTTTTCAGCGGGGCCAGCCCCAGCATTTT.

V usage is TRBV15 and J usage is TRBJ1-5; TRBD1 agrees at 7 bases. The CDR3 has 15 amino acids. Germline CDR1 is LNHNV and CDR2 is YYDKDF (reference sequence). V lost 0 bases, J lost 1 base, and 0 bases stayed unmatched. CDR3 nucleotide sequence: TGTGCCACCAGCAGAGAGGGACAGAGCAATCAGCCCCAGCATTTT. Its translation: CATSREGQSNQPQHF.

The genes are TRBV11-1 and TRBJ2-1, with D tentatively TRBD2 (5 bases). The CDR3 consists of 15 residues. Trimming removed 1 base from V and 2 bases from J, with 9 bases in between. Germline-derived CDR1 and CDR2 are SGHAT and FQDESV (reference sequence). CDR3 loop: CASSLVAYTYNEQFF. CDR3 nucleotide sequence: TGTGCCAGCAGCTTAGTAGCGTACACCTACAATGAGCAGTTCTTC.

DNA for the CDR3: TGTGCCAGCAGTTTATCGCTGGCTAGCGGGATTATTGAGCAGTTCTTC. The encoded protein is CASSLSLASGIIEQFF. The chain recombines TRBV27 with TRBJ2-1; 9 positions agree with TRBD2. From germline, CDR1 is MNHEY and CDR2 SMNVEV (reference sequence). Unmatched junction bases numbered 9, after V lost 0 bases and J lost 9 bases. The CDR3 runs to 16 residues.

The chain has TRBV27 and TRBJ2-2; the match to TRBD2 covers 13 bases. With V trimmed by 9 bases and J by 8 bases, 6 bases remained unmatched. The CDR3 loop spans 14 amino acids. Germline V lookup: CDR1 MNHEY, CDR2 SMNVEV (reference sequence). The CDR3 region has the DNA TGTGCCAGTAGACTAGCGGGAGGTTATGGGGAGCTGTTTTTT. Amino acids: CASRLAGGYGELFF.

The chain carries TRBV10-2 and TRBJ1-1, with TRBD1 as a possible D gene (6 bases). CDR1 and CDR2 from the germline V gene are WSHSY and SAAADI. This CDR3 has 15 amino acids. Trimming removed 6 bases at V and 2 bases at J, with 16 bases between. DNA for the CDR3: TGCGCCAGCAGGAAGCCGACAGGAGAAAACACTGAAGCTTTCTTT. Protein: CASRKPTGENTEAFF.

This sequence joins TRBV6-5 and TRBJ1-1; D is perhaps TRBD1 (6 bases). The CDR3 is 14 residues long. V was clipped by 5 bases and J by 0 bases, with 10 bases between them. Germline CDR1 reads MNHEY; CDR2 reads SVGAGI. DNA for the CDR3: TGTGCCAGCAGTACCGGGACAATGAACACTGAAGCTTTCTTT. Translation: CASSTGTMNTEAFF.

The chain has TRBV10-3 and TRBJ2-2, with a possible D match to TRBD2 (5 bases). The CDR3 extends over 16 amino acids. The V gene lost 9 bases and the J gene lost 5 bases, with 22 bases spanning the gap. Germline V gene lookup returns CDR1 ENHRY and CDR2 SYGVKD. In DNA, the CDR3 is TGTGCCATAAAGAGCTACGACACTCCGGGGACCGGGGAGCTGTTTTTT. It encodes CAIKSYDTPGTGELFF.

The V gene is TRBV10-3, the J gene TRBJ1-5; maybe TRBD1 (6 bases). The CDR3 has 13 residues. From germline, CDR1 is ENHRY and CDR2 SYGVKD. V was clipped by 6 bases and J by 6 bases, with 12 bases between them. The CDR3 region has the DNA TGTGCCATCAGCGCTGCGGACAGTCAGCCCCAGCATTTT. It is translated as CAISAADSQPQHF.

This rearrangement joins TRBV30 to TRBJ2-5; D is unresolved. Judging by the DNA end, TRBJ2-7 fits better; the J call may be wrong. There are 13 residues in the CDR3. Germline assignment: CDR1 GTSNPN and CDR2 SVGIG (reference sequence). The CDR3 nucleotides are TGTGCCTCCTCTGAGACAAGAATGGTCGAGCAGTACTTC. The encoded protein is CASSETRMVEQYF.

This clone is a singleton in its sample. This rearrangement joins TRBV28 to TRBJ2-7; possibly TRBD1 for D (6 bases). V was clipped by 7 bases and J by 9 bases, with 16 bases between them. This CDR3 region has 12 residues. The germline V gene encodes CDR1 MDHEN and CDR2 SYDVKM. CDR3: CASTPPRGGQYF. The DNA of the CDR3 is TGTGCCAGCACCCCTCCCAGGGGTGGGCAGTACTTC.

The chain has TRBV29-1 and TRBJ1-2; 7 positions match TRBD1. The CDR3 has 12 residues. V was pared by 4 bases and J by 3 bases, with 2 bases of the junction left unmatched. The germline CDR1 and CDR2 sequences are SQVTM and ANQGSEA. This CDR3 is CSVGQGYYGYTF. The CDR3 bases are TGCAGCGTTGGACAGGGATACTATGGCTACACCTTC. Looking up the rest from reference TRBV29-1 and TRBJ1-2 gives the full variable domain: SAVISQKPSRDICQRGTSLTIQCQVDSQVTMMFWYRQQPGQSLTLIATANQGSEATYESGFVIDKFPISRPNLTFSTLTVSNMSPEDSSIYLCSVGQGYYGYTFGSGTRLTVV.

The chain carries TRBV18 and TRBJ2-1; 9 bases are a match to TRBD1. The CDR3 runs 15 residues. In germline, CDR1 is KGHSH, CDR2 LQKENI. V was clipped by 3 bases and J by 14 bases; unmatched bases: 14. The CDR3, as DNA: TGTGCCAGCTCACCTAACCGGGGACAGGGAGATAACAAGTTCTTC. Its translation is CASSPNRGQGDNKFF.

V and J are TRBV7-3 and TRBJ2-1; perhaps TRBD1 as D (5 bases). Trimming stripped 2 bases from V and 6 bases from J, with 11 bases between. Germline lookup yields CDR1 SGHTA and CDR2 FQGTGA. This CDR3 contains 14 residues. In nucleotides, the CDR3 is TGTGCCAGCAGCTTATCTCATGGGGCCAATGAGCAGTTCTTC. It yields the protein CASSLSHGANEQFF.

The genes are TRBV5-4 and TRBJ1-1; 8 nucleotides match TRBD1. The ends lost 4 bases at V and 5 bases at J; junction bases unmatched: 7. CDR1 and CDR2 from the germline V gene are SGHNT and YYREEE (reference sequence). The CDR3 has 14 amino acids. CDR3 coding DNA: TGTGCCAGCAGCGATCAGGGGGCGCGTACTGAAGCTTTCTTT. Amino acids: CASSDQGARTEAFF.

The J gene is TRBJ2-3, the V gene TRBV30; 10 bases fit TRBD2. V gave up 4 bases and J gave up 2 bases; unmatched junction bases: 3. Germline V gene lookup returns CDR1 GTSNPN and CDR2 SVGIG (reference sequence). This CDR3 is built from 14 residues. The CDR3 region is CAWTSGRATDTQYF. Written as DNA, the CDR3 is TGTGCCTGGACCAGCGGGAGGGCCACAGATACGCAGTATTTT.

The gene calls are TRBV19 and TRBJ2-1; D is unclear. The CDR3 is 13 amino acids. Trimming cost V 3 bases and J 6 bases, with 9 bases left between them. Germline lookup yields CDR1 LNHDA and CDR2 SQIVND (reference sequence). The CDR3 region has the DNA TGTGCCAGTAGTATCTCCCTTTTCAATGAGCAGTTCTTC. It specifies CASSISLFNEQFF. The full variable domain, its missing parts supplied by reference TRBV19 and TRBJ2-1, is DGGITQSPKYLFRKEGQNVTLSCEQNLNHDAMYWYRQDPGQGLRLIYYSQIVNDFQKGDIAEGYSVSREKKESFPLTVTSAQKNPTAFYLCASSISLFNEQFFGPGTRLTVL.

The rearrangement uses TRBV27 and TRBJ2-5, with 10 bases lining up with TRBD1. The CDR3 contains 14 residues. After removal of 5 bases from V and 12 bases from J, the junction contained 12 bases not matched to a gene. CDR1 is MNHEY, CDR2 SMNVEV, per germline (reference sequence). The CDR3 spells CASSPNSGTGDKYF. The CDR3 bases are TGTGCCAGCAGTCCTAACTCAGGGACAGGGGATAAGTACTTC.

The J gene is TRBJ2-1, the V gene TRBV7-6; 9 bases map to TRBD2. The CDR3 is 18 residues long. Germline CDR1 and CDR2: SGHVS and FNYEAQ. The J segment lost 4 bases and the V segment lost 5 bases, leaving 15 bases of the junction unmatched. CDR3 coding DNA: TGTGCCAGCAGCCCCGACTTAGCGGGAGCGTTTGGGTACAATGAGCAGTTCTTC. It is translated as CASSPDLAGAFGYNEQFF.

Here the CDR3 DNA reads TGTGCCAGCAGCCCGGGAGCATTAGGCGACTACACCTTC. Residues: CASSPGALGDYTF. This chain links TRBV5-4 with TRBJ1-2; D is ambiguous. V was pared by 4 bases and J by 10 bases, with 17 bases between. The CDR3 spans 13 residues. Germline V lookup: CDR1 SGHNT, CDR2 YYREEE (reference sequence). The entire variable domain, with the rest obtained from reference TRBV5-4 and TRBJ1-2, is as follows: ETGVTQSPTHLIKTRGQQVTLRCSSQSGHNTVSWYQQALGQGPQFIFQYYREEENGRGNFPPRFSGLQFPNYSSELNVNALELDDSALYLCASSPGALGDYTFGSGTRLTVV.

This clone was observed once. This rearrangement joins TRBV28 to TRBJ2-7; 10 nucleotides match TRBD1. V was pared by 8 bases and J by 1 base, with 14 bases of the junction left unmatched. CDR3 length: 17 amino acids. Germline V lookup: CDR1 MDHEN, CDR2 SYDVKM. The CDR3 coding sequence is TGTGCCAGCGCCCCCAGTCTGGGACAGGGGATATCCTACGAGCAGTACTTC. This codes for CASAPSLGQGISYEQYF.

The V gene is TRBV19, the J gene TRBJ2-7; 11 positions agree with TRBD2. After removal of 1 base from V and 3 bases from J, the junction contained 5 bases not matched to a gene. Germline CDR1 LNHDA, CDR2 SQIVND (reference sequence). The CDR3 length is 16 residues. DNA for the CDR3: TGTGCCAGTAGTATAGTCCCTAGCGGGAGGATCTACGAGCAGTACTTC. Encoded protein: CASSIVPSGRIYEQYF.

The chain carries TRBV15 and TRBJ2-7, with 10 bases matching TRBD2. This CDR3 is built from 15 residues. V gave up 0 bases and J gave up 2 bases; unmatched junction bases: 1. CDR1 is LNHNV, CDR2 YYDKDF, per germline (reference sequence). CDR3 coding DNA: TGTGCCACCAGCAGAGAAAGCGGGAGGGCCTACGAGCAGTACTTC. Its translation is CATSRESGRAYEQYF.

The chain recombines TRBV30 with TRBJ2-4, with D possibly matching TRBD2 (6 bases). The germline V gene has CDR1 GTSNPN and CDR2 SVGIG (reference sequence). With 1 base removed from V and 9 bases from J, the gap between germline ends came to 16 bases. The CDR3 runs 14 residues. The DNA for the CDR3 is TGTGCCTGGAGTGCCCGACTAGGGAAAGGCATTCAGTACTTC. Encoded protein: CAWSARLGKGIQYF.

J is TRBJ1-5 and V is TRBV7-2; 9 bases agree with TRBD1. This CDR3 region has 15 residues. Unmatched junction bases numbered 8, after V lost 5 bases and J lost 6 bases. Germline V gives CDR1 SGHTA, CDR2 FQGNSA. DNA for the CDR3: TGTGCCAGCAGCGAGGGACAGGGCGGGTTTCAGCCCCAGCATTTT. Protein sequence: CASSEGQGGFQPQHF.

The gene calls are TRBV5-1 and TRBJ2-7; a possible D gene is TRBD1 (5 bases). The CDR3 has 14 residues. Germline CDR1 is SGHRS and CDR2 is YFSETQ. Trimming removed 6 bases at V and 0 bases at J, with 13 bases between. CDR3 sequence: CASTPTDPSYEQYF. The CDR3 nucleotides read TGCGCCAGCACCCCGACAGACCCCTCCTACGAGCAGTACTTC.

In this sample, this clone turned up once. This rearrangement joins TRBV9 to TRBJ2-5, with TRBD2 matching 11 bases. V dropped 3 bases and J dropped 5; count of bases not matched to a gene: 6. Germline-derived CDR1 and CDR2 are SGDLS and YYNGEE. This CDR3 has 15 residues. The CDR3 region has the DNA TGTGCCAGCAGCGAATGGACTAGCGGGCGGGAGACCCAGTACTTC. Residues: CASSEWTSGRETQYF.

The CDR3 nucleotides are TGTGCCAGCAGCGCGTACAGGGGGCTTTACGAGCAGTACTTC. Its protein product is CASSAYRGLYEQYF. The chain combines TRBV7-8 with TRBJ2-7, with TRBD1 matching over 9 bases. The CDR3 length is 14 residues. The germline V gene encodes CDR1 SGHVS and CDR2 FQNEAQ. V lost 5 bases and J lost 4; bases outside the gene matches: 6. Complete variable domain (other parts from reference TRBV7-8 and TRBJ2-7): GAGVSQSPRYKVAKRGQDVALRCDPISGHVSLFWYQQALGQGPEFLTYFQNEAQLDKSGLPSDRFFAERPEGSVSTLKIQRTQQEDSAVYLCASSAYRGLYEQYFGPGTRLTVT.